The TCR beta chain described here comes from a study of shared clonotypes between healthy human individuals. Regarding the study as a whole: Researchers found naive subsets generally carried larger estimated richness than memory subsets.

In the case of this clone: Its antigen is not known.

Using immunoSEQ multiplex PCR, the repertoire was profiled, and TCRdb retains in-frame clones only, with some absent. Here the sample spans 2.3 million or so clones, roughly 93% being singletons. Germline values: CDR1 MNHNS, CDR2 SASEGT. CDR3 length equals 14 residues. Trimming left V 0 bases short and J 8 bases short, with 11 bases between. Sequencing was performed on naive CD4+ T cells from PBMCs. Subset denoted: CD45RA+ positively selected. The origin of this receptor is a man aged 18-30 years in good health. Some clones in this sample may be carry-over from other donors' samples. The chain couples TRBV6-1 to TRBJ1-5; the D is unclear. CDR3 loop: CASSEAGEWEPQHF. CDR3 coding DNA: TGTGCCAGCAGTGAAGCGGGTGAATGGGAGCCCCAGCATTTT.